This T cell receptor (beta chain) was retrieved from a study of blood T cell repertoires in COVID-19. Study at large: Acute and convalescent COVID-19 specimens originated in the United States, Italy and Spain. PBMCs, B-cell-depleted T cells, or T cells provided the cDNA or gDNA that made up the material.

In the original processing: Researchers report that nucleated cell counts were estimated from reference gene primer amplification. The repertoire was sequenced with immunoSEQ multiplex PCR; TCRdb's copy has only in-frame clones and lacks some. V, J and clone size are those of that table, while D and trimming were read from the DNA. Here the sample spans 180,000 or so clones, around 85% being singletons. V dropped 0 bases and J dropped 2 bases, with 12 bases sitting between them. Germline CDR1 reads LGHDT; CDR2 reads YNNKEL (reference sequence). The CDR3 spans 16 residues. Sequenced sample: peripheral blood. This clonotype was sampled from a man aged 55-75 years who had recovered from COVID-19. J is TRBJ2-3 and V is TRBV3-1 (or the pseudogene TRBV3-2), with D perhaps matching TRBD2 (6 bases). The CDR3 loop is CASSQDLGGTTDTQYF. CDR3 nucleotide sequence: TGTGCCAGCAGCCAAGATCTGGGGGGAACCACAGATACGCAGTATTTT.